This is a list of T cell receptor beta chains from one sample in a study of beta chain features in type 1 diabetes. TCRdb keeps only in-frame clones here, not all; method: immunoSEQ multiplex PCR. Of 400,000 to 500,000 clones listed, around 14% were seen once; the top ten hold under 0.04%. The sequenced sample consisted of naive CD4+ T cells from blood. These receptor sequences come from a man aged 25 to 40 in good health. The CDR3 runs from the conserved cysteine through the conserved F or W. The D gene is left open where the match is weak. Expanded clones get a size class; other rows say once, few or many, or leave the size out.

v_call	d_call	j_call	clone_size	cdr3_aa	cdr3_nt
TRBV27	TRBD1	TRBJ2-3	few	CASSSRDRGQNTQYF	TGTGCCAGCAGTTCCCGGGACAGGGGGCAAAATACGCAGTATTTT
TRBV7-9	.	TRBJ2-3	few	CASSLGAQYF	TGTGCCAGCAGCTTAGGGGCGCAGTATTTT
TRBV27	.	TRBJ2-2	.	CASALTVAENTGELFF	TGTGCCAGCGCTTTGACTGTAGCGGAAAACACCGGGGAGCTGTTTTTT
TRBV27	.	TRBJ2-1	.	CASSFLSSSYNEQFF	TGTGCCAGCAGTTTCCTTTCGAGCTCCTACAATGAGCAGTTCTTC
TRBV4-1	.	TRBJ1-2	.	CASSRTDTYGYTF	TGCGCCAGCAGCCGAACGGACACCTATGGCTACACCTTC
TRBV28	.	TRBJ2-7	.	CASSLGESGLRRQYF	TGTGCCAGCAGTTTGGGAGAATCCGGCCTACGACGGCAGTACTTC
TRBV30	TRBD2	TRBJ2-1	few	CAWSELAPNEQFF	TGTGCCTGGAGTGAACTAGCGCCCAATGAGCAGTTCTTC
TRBV25-1	.	TRBJ2-3	.	CASSDQSLGRTDTQYF	TGTGCCAGCAGTGATCAATCTTTGGGACGCACAGATACGCAGTATTTT
TRBV10-3	.	TRBJ2-3	few	CATRHGPWEDTQYF	TGTGCCACGAGGCACGGACCCTGGGAAGATACGCAGTATTTT
TRBV29-1	.	TRBJ1-1	few	CSVTLGLNTEAFF	TGCAGCGTGACACTAGGTCTGAACACTGAAGCTTTCTTT
TRBV7-2	.	TRBJ2-1	.	CASSLGANEQFF	TGTGCCAGCAGCTTAGGAGCTAATGAGCAGTTCTTC
TRBV18	TRBD1	TRBJ1-1	.	CASSRDRNTEAFF	TGTGCCAGCTCAAGGGACAGAAACACTGAAGCTTTCTTT
TRBV29-1	.	TRBJ2-5	many	CSGRDTIQETQYF	TGCAGCGGAAGGGACACCATCCAAGAGACCCAGTACTTC
TRBV7-2	TRBD2	TRBJ2-2	few	CASSKGLAGNDGELFF	TGTGCCAGCTCGAAGGGACTAGCGGGCAATGACGGGGAGCTGTTTTTT
TRBV10-3	.	TRBJ2-5	.	CAISESGTLGKTQYF	TGTGCCATCAGTGAGTCGGGCACCCTGGGGAAGACCCAGTACTTC
TRBV7-9	.	TRBJ1-6	.	CASSIQMAYNSPLHF	TGTGCCAGCAGCATACAGATGGCATATAATTCACCCCTCCACTTT
TRBV19	.	TRBJ2-7	few	CASSATDEQYF	TGTGCCAGTAGTGCGACGGACGAGCAGTACTTC
TRBV29-1	TRBD1	TRBJ2-3	.	CSVERQGNTDTQYF	TGCAGCGTTGAAAGACAGGGGAACACAGATACGCAGTATTTT
TRBV10-3	TRBD1	TRBJ1-6	few	CAIKGGQNNSPLHF	TGTGCCATCAAAGGGGGACAGAATAATTCACCCCTCCACTTT
TRBV7-9	.	TRBJ1-1	.	CASSQTAMNTEAFF	TGTGCCAGCAGCCAAACAGCCATGAACACTGAAGCTTTCTTT
TRBV25-1	.	TRBJ1-2	.	CASSEGGRRGYTF	TGTGCCAGCAGTGAAGGAGGGAGGCGTGGCTACACCTTC
TRBV7-2	TRBD2	TRBJ2-3	few	CASSFRLAGSDTQYF	TGTGCCAGCAGCTTTAGGTTAGCGGGGTCAGATACGCAGTATTTT
TRBV5-4	.	TRBJ2-3	few	CASSQPLGGDTQYF	TGTGCCAGCAGCCAACCATTGGGGGGAGATACGCAGTATTTT
TRBV6-5	TRBD2	TRBJ2-2	.	CASSEREPGELFF	TGTGCCAGCAGTGAGCGGGAGCCCGGGGAGCTGTTTTTT
TRBV7-6	.	TRBJ2-4	.	CASSSGASSLAKNIQYF	TGTGCCAGCAGCTCGGGGGCTAGCTCTCTAGCCAAAAACATTCAGTACTTC
TRBV5-1	TRBD2	TRBJ2-1	few	CASSFKTSGGMNEQFF	TGCGCCAGCAGCTTCAAGACTAGCGGGGGGATGAATGAGCAGTTCTTC
TRBV4-1	.	TRBJ2-1	.	CASSPDSFYNEQFF	TGCGCCAGCAGCCCGGACAGTTTCTACAATGAGCAGTTCTTC
TRBV9	.	TRBJ2-3	few	CASNREPADTQYF	TGTGCCAGCAACCGGGAGCCCGCAGATACGCAGTATTTT
TRBV7-2	TRBD1	TRBJ2-3	.	CASSPRGTSTDTQYF	TGTGCCAGCAGCCCCAGGGGGACCAGCACAGATACGCAGTATTTT
TRBV30	.	TRBJ1-1	.	CAWSAGHNTEAFF	TGTGCCTGGAGTGCAGGACACAACACTGAAGCTTTCTTT
TRBV6-6	TRBD2	TRBJ2-1	few	CASSYRASGSYNEQFF	TGTGCCAGCAGTTACAGGGCTAGCGGGTCCTACAATGAGCAGTTCTTC
TRBV30	.	TRBJ2-1	few	CAWSSSGSFNNEQFF	TGTGCCTGGAGTTCATCCGGGAGTTTTAACAATGAGCAGTTCTTC
TRBV29-1	.	TRBJ1-2	few	CSVDKAGTGEGYTF	TGCAGCGTTGATAAAGCCGGGACCGGGGAGGGCTACACCTTC
TRBV2	.	TRBJ2-1	few	CASGIIPNEQFF	TGTGCCAGCGGGATAATCCCAAATGAGCAGTTCTTC
TRBV2	TRBD1	TRBJ2-3	few	CASIPQGVDTQYF	TGTGCCAGCATACCTCAGGGGGTAGATACGCAGTATTTT
TRBV11-2	.	TRBJ2-3	few	CASSLGVTDTQYF	TGTGCCAGCAGCTTGGGCGTAACAGATACGCAGTATTTT
TRBV18	.	TRBJ2-5	.	CASSPPNSQETQYF	TGTGCCAGCTCACCACCTAACAGTCAAGAGACCCAGTACTTC
TRBV5-1	.	TRBJ2-1	.	CASSQDGWSYNEQFF	TGCGCCAGCAGTCAGGATGGTTGGTCCTACAATGAGCAGTTCTTC
TRBV6-1	.	TRBJ2-2	.	CASSESRELFF	TGTGCCAGCAGTGAAAGCCGGGAGCTGTTTTTT
TRBV6-6	.	TRBJ1-5	few	CASSYDNYSNQPQHF	TGTGCCAGCAGTTACGACAATTATAGCAATCAGCCCCAGCATTTT
TRBV29-1	.	TRBJ2-2	few	CSVGSERTPNTGELFF	TGCAGCGTTGGGAGTGAGAGGACACCGAACACCGGGGAGCTGTTTTTT
TRBV9	.	TRBJ2-2	few	CASSVAGSGTGELFF	TGTGCCAGCAGCGTAGCAGGGTCGGGCACCGGGGAGCTGTTTTTT
TRBV10-3	TRBD2	TRBJ2-2	.	CAISVLAGGNTGELFF	TGTGCCATCAGTGTCTTAGCGGGAGGCAACACCGGGGAGCTGTTTTTT
TRBV25-1	.	TRBJ2-5	few	CASSQIGGRETQYF	TGTGCCAGCAGCCAAATTGGCGGGCGGGAGACCCAGTACTTC
TRBV29-1	.	TRBJ1-2	few	CSVELGRVGYTF	TGCAGCGTTGAACTGGGGAGGGTTGGCTACACCTTC
TRBV30	.	TRBJ2-5	.	CAWSVGTKETQYF	TGTGCCTGGAGTGTGGGCACTAAAGAGACCCAGTACTTC
TRBV15	.	TRBJ2-1	few	CATSRDPQTYNEQFF	TGTGCCACCAGCAGAGATCCACAAACCTACAATGAGCAGTTCTTC
TRBV7-8	.	TRBJ1-1	few	CASSDITGYTEAFF	TGTGCCAGCAGCGACATTACAGGGTACACTGAAGCTTTCTTT
TRBV2	.	TRBJ1-3	few	CASIGVTGNTIYF	TGTGCCAGCATAGGGGTTACTGGAAACACCATATATTTT
TRBV5-1	.	TRBJ1-2	.	CASSLDLGNGYTF	TGCGCCAGCAGCTTGGATCTGGGGAATGGCTACACCTTC
TRBV7-9	TRBD1	TRBJ2-1	few	CASSAGTGVGNEQFF	TGTGCCAGCAGCGCCGGGACAGGAGTAGGTAATGAGCAGTTCTTC
TRBV7-6	.	TRBJ1-1	.	CASSSQIGRNTEAFF	TGTGCCAGCAGTTCTCAAATAGGGCGAAACACTGAAGCTTTCTTT
TRBV19	.	TRBJ2-5	few	CASISGYPGQETQYF	TGTGCCAGTATTAGCGGCTACCCCGGTCAGGAGACCCAGTACTTC
TRBV7-3	.	TRBJ1-1	.	CASSLGSVGEAFF	TGTGCCAGCAGCTTAGGTTCAGTAGGTGAAGCTTTCTTT
TRBV7-2	TRBD1	TRBJ2-4	.	CASSLGPGQKNIQYF	TGTGCCAGCAGCTTAGGCCCGGGACAGAAAAACATTCAGTACTTC